This entry lists 14 T cell receptor beta chains sequenced from one sample in a study of T cell repertoires in cytomegalovirus infection. Antigens of these TCRs are unknown. TCRdb recomputed calls from the reads with MiXCR, one row per CDR3 protein. The sample has fewer than 55,000 distinct CDR3 sequences, 15% to 20% seen once; the top ten hold around three quarters. The sample here was CD8+ T cells from cultured PBMCs, taken from culture after CMV antigen stimulation. The receptors were sampled from a human donor in good health (CMV status not recorded). Some clones in this sample may be carry-over from other donors' samples.

This clonotype was counted many times. The V call is TRBV4-1, the J call TRBJ2-3, with D perhaps matching TRBD2 (6 bases). Germline CDR1 reads MGHRA; CDR2 reads YSYEKL. Between the trimmed V and J ends, which lost 4 bases and 5 bases, there was a span of 13 bases. CDR3 length: 14 residues. CDR3 loop: CASSPPTSEDTQYF. The CDR3 DNA reads TGCGCCAGCAGCCCTCCGACTAGTGAAGATACGCAGTATTTT.

This chain uses TRBV27 with TRBJ2-2, with D unresolved. CDR3 size: 13 residues. Germline CDR1 reads MNHEY; CDR2 reads SMNVEV (reference sequence). V was shortened by 8 bases and J by 4 bases, with 11 bases between the two germline ends. This CDR3 is CASRRGVTGELFF. In DNA, the CDR3 is TGTGCCAGCCGTCGTGGGGTCACCGGGGAGCTGTTTTTT.

This rearrangement joins TRBV2 to TRBJ2-3, with 7 bases that match TRBD1. The CDR3 has 14 residues. V was pared by 3 bases and J by 3 bases, with 3 bases of the junction left unmatched. The germline gives CDR1 SNHLY, CDR2 FYNNEI. The chain's CDR3 is CASSEGQFTDTQYF. Here the CDR3 DNA reads TGTGCCAGCAGTGAGGGACAGTTTACAGATACGCAGTATTTT.

The chain couples TRBV29-1 to TRBJ2-2; D is unresolved. The CDR3 extends over 14 amino acids. Looked up from germline, CDR1 is SQVTM and CDR2 is ANQGSEA. V lost 2 bases and J lost 1, with 8 bases in between. The CDR3 is CSVEPAGNTGELFF. CDR3 coding DNA: TGCAGCGTTGAACCCGCAGGGAACACCGGGGAGCTGTTTTTT.

The sample holds a few counts of this clonotype. This chain connects TRBV6-5 to TRBJ2-1, with 11 bases identical to TRBD2. The junction had 11 bases not matched to a gene; V was cut back by 7 bases and J by 6 bases. In germline, CDR1 is MNHEY, CDR2 SVGAGI. The CDR3 is 16 residues long. CDR3 nucleotide sequence: TGTGCCAGCACCTCCTACTTTAGCGGGGGGGGCAATGAGCAGTTCTTC. Encoded protein: CASTSYFSGGGNEQFF.

This clonotype was picked up a small number of times. The rearrangement joins TRBV7-2 to TRBJ1-4; the D gene is possibly TRBD1 (5 bases). With 0 bases removed from V and 8 bases from J, the gap between germline ends came to 13 bases. Per the germline V gene, CDR1 is SGHTA and CDR2 is FQGNSA. The CDR3 runs to 15 residues. CDR3 DNA: TGTGCCAGCAGCTTAGCCAGGGTCGGAGAGGAAAAACTGTTTTTT. Translation gives CASSLARVGEEKLFF.

This clonotype turned up a few times. The chain couples TRBV7-2 to TRBJ2-5; TRBD1 agrees at 9 bases. After removal of 3 bases from V and 3 bases from J, the junction contained 5 bases not matched to a gene. Germline loops: CDR1 SGHTA, CDR2 FQGNSA. The CDR3 runs to 15 residues. CDR3 coding DNA: TGTGCCAGCAGCTTCGGAGACAGGGGGGAAGAGACCCAGTACTTC. Encoded protein: CASSFGDRGEETQYF.

The chain joins TRBV27 to TRBJ1-2; 11 nucleotides match TRBD1. This CDR3 comprises 15 residues. V lost 5 bases, J lost 8 bases, and 10 bases stayed unmatched. Germline values: CDR1 MNHEY, CDR2 SMNVEV (reference sequence). The CDR3 spells CASSHKGQGAGGYTF. The CDR3 nucleotides are TGTGCCAGCAGTCACAAAGGACAGGGGGCAGGGGGCTACACCTTC.

The chain links TRBV7-4 to TRBJ2-7, with a tentative D call TRBD2 (6 bases). Germline-derived CDR1 and CDR2 are SGHVT and SQSDAQ. Trimming left V 4 bases short and J 6 bases short, with 7 bases between. CDR3 length: 11 residues. CDR3 residues: CASSSGVEQYF. The CDR3 DNA reads as TGTGCCAGCAGCTCGGGGGTCGAGCAGTACTTC.

The chain is built from TRBV29-1 and TRBJ2-1; perhaps TRBD2 as D (6 bases). The ends were cut back, 0 bases at V and 6 bases at J, with 21 bases in the middle. Germline loops: CDR1 SQVTM, CDR2 ANQGSEA. This CDR3 comprises 17 residues. The CDR3 region is CSVEDPILARGINEQFF. The CDR3 DNA reads as TGCAGCGTTGAAGATCCCATCCTAGCGCGGGGTATCAATGAGCAGTTCTTC.

This clonotype was found a few times. This rearrangement joins TRBV12-3 or TRBV12-4 to TRBJ2-5; unclear D gene. Deletions cut 3 bases from V and 1 base from J, with 9 bases between. This CDR3 spans 14 amino acids. The chain's CDR3 is CASSFPGSQETQYF. Written as DNA, the CDR3 is TGTGCCAGCAGTTTCCCTGGGTCCCAAGAGACCCAGTACTTC.

This clonotype has just a few counts. V and J are TRBV12-3 or TRBV12-4 and TRBJ1-2; D unresolved. Deletions cut 5 bases from V and 2 bases from J, with 18 bases between. The CDR3 runs 16 residues. The CDR3 DNA reads TGTGCCAGCAGTCCCTTTCAGCTATCCGAGAACTATGGCTACACCTTC. The encoded protein is CASSPFQLSENYGYTF.

A few counts support this clonotype. V gene TRBV27 combines with J gene TRBJ1-2; D is unresolved. This CDR3 region has 16 residues. V lost 3 bases to trimming and J lost 8 bases, with 22 bases between them. Germline values: CDR1 MNHEY, CDR2 SMNVEV (reference sequence). This chain's CDR3 is CASSFSPDGGNRGYTF. The CDR3 bases are TGTGCCAGCAGTTTCTCTCCGGATGGAGGGAACCGGGGCTACACCTTC.

This clonotype was seen only a few times. The CDR3 DNA follows: TGTGCCAGCTCGACGTCAGCCTACGAGCAGTACTTC. This codes for CASSTSAYEQYF. This rearrangement joins TRBV12-3 or TRBV12-4 to TRBJ2-7; D is undetermined. V was cut by 8 bases and J by 2 bases, with 10 bases left in between. This CDR3 has 12 amino acids.